This entry concerns a single TCR beta chain. Its antigen is undetermined. Germline CDR1 is SGHNT and CDR2 is YYREEE (reference sequence). The germline V and J ends were trimmed by 1 base and 3 bases, with 11 bases remaining between them. The CDR3 consists of 14 residues. The data were produced by immunoSEQ multiplex PCR, yet TCRdb's version contains in-frame clones alone and is incomplete. The table lists fewer than 90,000 clones, approximately 90% of them singletons. The sample belongs to a study of OX40 agonist ivuxolimab in advanced cancers. The overall study: Having had anti-PD-1, anti-PD-L1 or anti-CTLA-4 therapy before was allowed, and more than 35% had some. Study results and limitations: Circulating CD4+ and CD8+ T cells showed clonal expansion by week 6 at 0.1 to 3.0 mg/kg. Fewer expanded clones were found on average in CD4+ than in CD8+ T cells.

With autoimmune disease history or systemic immunosuppression, patients were excluded. This TCR was recovered from an adult with an advanced solid tumor such as melanoma, head and neck, liver or kidney cancer. The material was CD4+ or CD8+ T cells sorted from blood, obtained in a trial of the OX40 agonist ivuxolimab. The V and J genes are TRBV5-4 and TRBJ2-7; D perhaps matches TRBD2 (5 bases). CDR3 sequence (DNA): TGTGCCAGCAGCTTGTCTTCGGGAAGCTACGAGCAGTACTTC. Translated, it gives CASSLSSGSYEQYF.